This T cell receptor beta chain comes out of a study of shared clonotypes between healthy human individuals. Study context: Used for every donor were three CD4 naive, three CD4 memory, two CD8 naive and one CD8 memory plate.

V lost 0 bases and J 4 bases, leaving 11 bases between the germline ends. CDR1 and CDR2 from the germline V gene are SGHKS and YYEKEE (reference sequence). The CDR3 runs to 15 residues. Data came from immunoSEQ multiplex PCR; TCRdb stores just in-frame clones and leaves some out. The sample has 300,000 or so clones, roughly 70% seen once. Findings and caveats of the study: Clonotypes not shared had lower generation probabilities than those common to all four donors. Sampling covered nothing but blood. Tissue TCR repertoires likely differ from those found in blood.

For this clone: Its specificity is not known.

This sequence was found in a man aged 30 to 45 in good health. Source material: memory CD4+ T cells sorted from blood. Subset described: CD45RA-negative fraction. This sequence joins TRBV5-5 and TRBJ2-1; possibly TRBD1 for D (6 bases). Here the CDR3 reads CASSLGQGLYNEQFF. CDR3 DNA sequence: TGTGCCAGCAGCTTGGGGCAGGGGCTTTACAATGAGCAGTTCTTC.